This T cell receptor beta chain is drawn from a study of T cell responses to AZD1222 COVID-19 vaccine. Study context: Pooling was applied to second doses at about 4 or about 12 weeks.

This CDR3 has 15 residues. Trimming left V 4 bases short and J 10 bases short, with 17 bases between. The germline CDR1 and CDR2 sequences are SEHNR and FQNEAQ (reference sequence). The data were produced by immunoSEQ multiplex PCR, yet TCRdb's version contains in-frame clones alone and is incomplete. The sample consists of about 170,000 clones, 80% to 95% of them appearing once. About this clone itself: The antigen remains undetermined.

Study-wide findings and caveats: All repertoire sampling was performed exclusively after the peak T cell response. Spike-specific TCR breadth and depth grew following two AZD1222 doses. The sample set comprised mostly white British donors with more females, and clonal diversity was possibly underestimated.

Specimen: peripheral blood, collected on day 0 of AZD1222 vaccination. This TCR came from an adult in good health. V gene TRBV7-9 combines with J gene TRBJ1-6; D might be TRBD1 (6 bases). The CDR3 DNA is TGTGCCAGCAGCTATGCGGGGGGCAATCGGTCACCCCTCCACTTT. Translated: CASSYAGGNRSPLHF.